These T cell receptor beta chains were read from a single sample in a study of T-cell memory formation after mild COVID-19. TCRdb used MiXCR to reprocess the 5' RACE reads, holding one entry per CDR3 protein. Counted here are around 450,000 distinct CDR3 sequences, 15% to 25% occurring once; the ten biggest clones make up about 8.8%. The sequencing input was PBMCs or a T cell subset sorted from them (not recorded which). The receptors stem from an adult woman who had mild COVID-19 (a few samples of this study predate the infection). Cell type and time point are not known. CDR3s include the opening cysteine and the closing phenylalanine or tryptophan. Each record gives: clone size, D gene, V gene, J gene, CDR3 DNA, CDR3 protein. D genes are given only for firm matches. The size entry is marked missing in some rows and otherwise reads once, few, many or a size class.

>many|.|TRBV4-1|TRBJ2-7
TGCGCCAGCAGCCCCTTAACCGGGTCCTACGAGCAGTACTTC
CASSPLTGSYEQYF
>.|TRBD1|TRBV5-8|TRBJ1-1
TGTGCCAGCAGCTATCCAGGGGGCAAAGCTTTCTTT
CASSYPGGKAFF
>few|TRBD2|TRBV25-1|TRBJ2-1
TGTGCCAGCAGTGGGACTAGCGGGAGGGGGGTCTACAATGAGCAGTTCTTC
CASSGTSGRGVYNEQFF
>.|.|TRBV7-3|TRBJ2-2
TGTGCCAGCAGCCCTAAGTACGGGGAGCTGTTTTTT
CASSPKYGELFF
>.|.|TRBV5-4|TRBJ2-4
TGTGCCAGCAGCGGGCAGACAGCCAAAAACATTCAGTACTTC
CASSGQTAKNIQYF
>.|.|TRBV6-6|TRBJ1-6
TGTGCCAGCAGTTATTCCGCAGGGTCCTATAATTCACCCCTCCACTTT
CASSYSAGSYNSPLHF
>.|TRBD1|TRBV6-5|TRBJ2-6
TGTGCCAGCAGTTACGGGACAGTCATCTCTGGGGCCAACGTCCTGACTTTC
CASSYGTVISGANVLTF
>.|.|TRBV13|TRBJ1-3
TGTGCCAGCAGCCCCACCCGCGAGGGAAACACCATATATTTT
CASSPTREGNTIYF
>.|.|TRBV5-1|TRBJ2-3
TGCGCCAGCAGCTTATATTACTCGACCACAGATACGCAGTATTTT
CASSLYYSTTDTQYF
>few|TRBD2|TRBV30|TRBJ2-3
TGTGCCTCCCTCAACGGGAGGTCAGATACGCAGTATTTT
CASLNGRSDTQYF
>many|.|TRBV12-3/TRBV12-4|TRBJ2-1
TGTGCCAGCGACAGTTTCGGTTTAGGGGGGAGCTCCTACAATGAGCAGTTCTTC
CASDSFGLGGSSYNEQFF
>.|TRBD2|TRBV7-8|TRBJ2-1
TGTGCCAGCAGCCCCCAGACTAGCGCGAATGAGCAGTTCTTC
CASSPQTSANEQFF
>.|TRBD1|TRBV20-1|TRBJ2-7
TGCAGTGCCGGGACAGGGGCCTACGAGCAGTACTTC
CSAGTGAYEQYF
>few|TRBD2|TRBV3-1|TRBJ2-5
TGTGCCAGCAGCCTCCATGCGGGAGTAGGAGAGACCCAGTACTTC
CASSLHAGVGETQYF
>.|.|TRBV20-1|TRBJ2-2
TGCAGTGCTAGAGGACACTACACCGGGGAGCTGTTTTTT
CSARGHYTGELFF
>.|.|TRBV12-3/TRBV12-4|TRBJ2-7
TGTGCCAGCAGTTTGGGTCCAGCTACTCGGTACTTC
CASSLGPATRYF
>few|.|TRBV5-6|TRBJ1-4
TGTGCCAGCAGCGGGGACGGGGGAACTAATGAAAAACTGTTTTTT
CASSGDGGTNEKLFF
>few|TRBD2|TRBV7-6|TRBJ2-3
TGTGCCAGCAGCGACTCTTCCGGGACTAGCGGGGATAATACGCAGTATTTT
CASSDSSGTSGDNTQYF
>.|.|TRBV6-5|TRBJ2-7
TGTGCCAGCAGTTACAATCAGGGTCAGCCTTTCTACGAGCAGTACTTC
CASSYNQGQPFYEQYF
>few|TRBD1|TRBV12-3/TRBV12-4|TRBJ2-3
TGTGCCAGCAGCTTAGGTCCTGGGACAGGGGCAGATACGCAGTATTTT
CASSLGPGTGADTQYF
>.|.|TRBV6-1|TRBJ1-2
TGTGCCAGCAGTGAAGGCAGGGAGCGTTATGGCTACACCTTC
CASSEGRERYGYTF
>.|TRBD1|TRBV3-1|TRBJ1-1
TGTGCCAGCAGGACCGGGACAGGGGATACTGAAGCTTTCTTT
CASRTGTGDTEAFF
>.|TRBD1|TRBV7-2|TRBJ1-4
TGTGCCAGCAGCTTAGGGGACAGGGGTTTTGTCGAAAAACTGTTTTTT
CASSLGDRGFVEKLFF
>.|.|TRBV2|TRBJ2-7
TGTGCCAGCAGTGAAGCGCTTCAAGGGGAGCAGTACTTC
CASSEALQGEQYF
>.|.|TRBV24-1|TRBJ2-3
TGTGCCACCAGTGGGGGTGGGATGGGGAGTCAGGATACGCAGTATTTT
CATSGGGMGSQDTQYF
>many|TRBD1|TRBV11-2|TRBJ1-2
TGTGCCAGCAGCCGGGACAGGGGGGGCTATGGCTACACCTTC
CASSRDRGGYGYTF
>once|.|TRBV7-6|TRBJ2-1
TGTGCCAGCAGCTTAGGACGGACCATCAATGAGCAGTTCTTC
CASSLGRTINEQFF
>few|TRBD1|TRBV5-1|TRBJ2-5
TGCGCCAGCAGCTTGCGACAGGGACAAGAGACCCAGTACTTC
CASSLRQGQETQYF
>few|.|TRBV5-5|TRBJ1-5
TGTGCCAGCAGCCCCACAGGGTTCAATCAGCCCCAGCATTTT
CASSPTGFNQPQHF
>.|.|TRBV12-3/TRBV12-4|TRBJ2-6
TGTGCCAGCAGTAACAGGATTTCTGGGGCCAACGTCCTGACTTTC
CASSNRISGANVLTF
>many|.|TRBV5-1|TRBJ2-3
TGCGCCAGCAGGGACCAATGGGGGGGGCCGAGTTCGAATACGCAGTATTTT
CASRDQWGGPSSNTQYF
>.|TRBD1|TRBV24-1|TRBJ2-5
TGTGCCACCAGTGATACAGGGGTGGAGACCCAGTACTTC
CATSDTGVETQYF
>few|TRBD2|TRBV20-1|TRBJ2-4
TGCAGTGCTAGAGATCGGGGGGGTTATGATGGCAAAAACATTCAGTACTTC
CSARDRGGYDGKNIQYF
>.|TRBD1|TRBV12-3/TRBV12-4|TRBJ1-3
TGTGCCAGCAGTTTGGGTCCAGGGGGAGATATAGGAAACACCATATATTTT
CASSLGPGGDIGNTIYF
>few|TRBD2|TRBV5-1|TRBJ2-2
TGCGCCAGCAGCTCCCGGATAGCGGGAGGGCCAGCCGGGGAGCTGTTTTTT
CASSSRIAGGPAGELFF
>few|.|TRBV6-6|TRBJ1-2
TGTGCCAGCAGTTCAAGGACGCTAGGCTACACCTTC
CASSSRTLGYTF
>.|TRBD2|TRBV5-1|TRBJ2-5
TGCGCCAGCAGCCTAGCGGGAGGAGTTAGAGAGACCCAGTACTTC
CASSLAGGVRETQYF
>.|.|TRBV7-9|TRBJ2-1
TGTGCCAGCAGCCAGGTCCCCAGTGAGCAGTTCTTC
CASSQVPSEQFF
>.|TRBD1|TRBV30|TRBJ1-2
TGTGCCTGGACCGGGACAGGGTATGGCTACACCTTC
CAWTGTGYGYTF
>.|.|TRBV29-1|TRBJ2-7
TGCAGCGTTGAACTGGGAAACAGAGACTACGAGCAGTACTTC
CSVELGNRDYEQYF
>.|.|TRBV7-2|TRBJ2-2
TGTGCCAGCAGCTTAGACGTCAAGACGAACACCGGGGAGCTGTTTTTT
CASSLDVKTNTGELFF
>few|TRBD2|TRBV9|TRBJ2-5
TGTGCCAGCAGCGTTACGACTAGCGAGCGGGAGACCCAGTACTTC
CASSVTTSERETQYF
>few|TRBD1|TRBV9|TRBJ1-1
TGTGCCAGCAGCGTTTCACCCGGGACAGGGTTGAACACTGAAGCTTTCTTT
CASSVSPGTGLNTEAFF
>.|.|TRBV20-1|TRBJ1-1
TGCAGTGCTAGGGGTTGGGGGCAGGGCACTGAAGCTTTCTTT
CSARGWGQGTEAFF
>.|.|TRBV5-1|TRBJ2-7
TGCGCCAGCAGCTTGGTGGCAGGGAAAGACCCCGAGCAGTACTTC
CASSLVAGKDPEQYF
>.|TRBD2|TRBV15|TRBJ2-3
TGTGCCACCAGCAGAAGGGATAGCGGGGTGTCAGATACGCAGTATTTT
CATSRRDSGVSDTQYF
>.|.|TRBV4-3|TRBJ2-3
TGCGCCAGCAGCCAAGGCCCTAGGCGGTCTAGCACAGATACGCAGTATTTT
CASSQGPRRSSTDTQYF
>.|.|TRBV6-1|TRBJ2-1
TGTGCCAGCAGTCCACATGGCTACAATGAGCAGTTCTTC
CASSPHGYNEQFF
>.|.|TRBV20-1|TRBJ1-1
TGCAGTGCTACCCTACCCCAGGGTAGAGCTTTCTTT
CSATLPQGRAFF
>.|TRBD1|TRBV5-5|TRBJ2-7
TGTGCCAGCAGCTTGAGGGGGACAGGGGACGAGCAGTACTTC
CASSLRGTGDEQYF
>many|.|TRBV11-2|TRBJ2-3
TGTGCCAGCCTACCCCGCGTGGACAGCACAGATACGCAGTATTTT
CASLPRVDSTDTQYF
>.|TRBD2|TRBV7-8|TRBJ2-1
TGTGCCAGCAGCTCCGCTAGCGGGGGGGCCTCTGTGCAGTTCTTC
CASSSASGGASVQFF